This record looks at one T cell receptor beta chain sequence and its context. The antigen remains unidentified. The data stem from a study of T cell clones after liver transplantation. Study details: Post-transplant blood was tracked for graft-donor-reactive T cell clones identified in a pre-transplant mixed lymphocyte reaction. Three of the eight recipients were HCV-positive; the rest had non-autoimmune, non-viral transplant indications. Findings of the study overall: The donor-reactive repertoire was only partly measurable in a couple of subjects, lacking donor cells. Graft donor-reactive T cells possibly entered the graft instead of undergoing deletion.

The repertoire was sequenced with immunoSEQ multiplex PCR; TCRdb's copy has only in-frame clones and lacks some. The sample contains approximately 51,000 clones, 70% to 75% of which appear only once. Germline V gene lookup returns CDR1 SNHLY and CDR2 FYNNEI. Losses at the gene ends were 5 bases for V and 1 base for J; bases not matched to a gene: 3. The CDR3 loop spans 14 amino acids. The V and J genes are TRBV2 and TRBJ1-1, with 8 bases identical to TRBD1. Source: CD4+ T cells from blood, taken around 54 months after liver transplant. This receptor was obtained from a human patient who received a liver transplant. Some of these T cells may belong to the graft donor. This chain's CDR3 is CASSTQGGNTEAFF. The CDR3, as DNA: TGTGCCAGCAGTACACAGGGGGGGAACACTGAAGCTTTCTTT.